This T cell receptor beta chain was recovered during a study of blood T cell repertoires in COVID-19. Turning to the study itself: Donors in the United States, Italy and Spain gave samples during acute or convalescent COVID-19. Nucleic acid was either cDNA or gDNA, and it came from T cells, B-cell-depleted T cells, or PBMCs.

The CDR3 extends over 11 amino acids. In germline, CDR1 is LNHDA, CDR2 SQIVND (reference sequence). The germline V and J ends were trimmed by 4 bases and 13 bases, with 11 bases remaining between them. As handled by the study authors: Estimation of nucleated cell counts relied on the amplification of reference gene primers. Here immunoSEQ multiplex PCR was the method, and the copy in TCRdb shows in-frame clones only, minus some. Clonal size and the V and J genes are those of that table, whereas D and trimming came from the DNA. The table lists about 130,000 clones, around 85% of them singletons, with roughly 4% in the top ten. This clone was counted once.

This receptor was taken from a human donor in a cohort sampled during active COVID-19. Sequencing was done on a sample of peripheral blood. The rearrangement links TRBV19 to TRBJ2-1; D is perhaps TRBD2 (5 bases). The CDR3 nucleotides are TGTGCCAGTAGTACCTCTAGCAATCAGTTCTTC. Amino acid sequence: CASSTSSNQFF.